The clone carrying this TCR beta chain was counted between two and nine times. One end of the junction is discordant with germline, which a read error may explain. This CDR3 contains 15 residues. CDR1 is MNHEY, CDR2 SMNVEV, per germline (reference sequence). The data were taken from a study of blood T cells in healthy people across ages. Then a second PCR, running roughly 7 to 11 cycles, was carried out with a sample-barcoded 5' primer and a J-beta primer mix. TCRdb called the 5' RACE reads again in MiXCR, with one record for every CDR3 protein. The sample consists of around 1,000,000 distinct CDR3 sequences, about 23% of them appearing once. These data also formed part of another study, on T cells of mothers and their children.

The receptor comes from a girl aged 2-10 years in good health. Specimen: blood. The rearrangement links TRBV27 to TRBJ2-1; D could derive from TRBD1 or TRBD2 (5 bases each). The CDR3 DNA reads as TGTGTCAGCAGTTTAGTTGGGGGATCCTACAATGAGCAGTTCTTC. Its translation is CVSSLVGGSYNEQFF.